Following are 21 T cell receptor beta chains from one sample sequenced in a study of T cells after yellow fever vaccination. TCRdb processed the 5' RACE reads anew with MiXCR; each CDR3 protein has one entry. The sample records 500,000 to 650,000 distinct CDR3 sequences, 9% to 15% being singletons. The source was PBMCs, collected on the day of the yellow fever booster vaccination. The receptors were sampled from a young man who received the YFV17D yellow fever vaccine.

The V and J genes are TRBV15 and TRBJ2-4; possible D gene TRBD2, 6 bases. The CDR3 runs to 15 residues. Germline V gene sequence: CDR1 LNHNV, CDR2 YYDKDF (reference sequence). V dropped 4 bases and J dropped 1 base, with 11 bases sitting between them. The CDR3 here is CATSTPRGAKNIQYF. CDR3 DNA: TGTGCCACCAGCACCCCTCGGGGGGCCAAAAACATTCAGTACTTC.

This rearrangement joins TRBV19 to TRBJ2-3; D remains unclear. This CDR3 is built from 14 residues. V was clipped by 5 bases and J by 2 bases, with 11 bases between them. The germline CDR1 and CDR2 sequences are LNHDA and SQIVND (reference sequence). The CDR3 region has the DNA TGTGCCAGTAGTCCGCAAGAGTTCACAGATACGCAGTATTTT. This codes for CASSPQEFTDTQYF.

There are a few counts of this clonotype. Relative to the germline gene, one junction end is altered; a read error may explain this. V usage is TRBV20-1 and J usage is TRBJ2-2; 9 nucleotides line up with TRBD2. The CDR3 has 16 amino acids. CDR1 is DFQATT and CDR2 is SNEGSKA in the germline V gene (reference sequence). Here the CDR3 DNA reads TGCTGTGCAATTGGGTCGGTAGCGGGAGCCGCCGGGGAGCTGTTTTTT. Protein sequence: CCAIGSVAGAAGELFF.

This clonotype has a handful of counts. CDR3 bases: TGCAGTGCTTCCGGGACTACCAGTTACGAGCAGTACTTC. It translates to CSASGTTSYEQYF. V gene TRBV20-1 combines with J gene TRBJ2-7, with 7 bases identical to TRBD2. The germline CDR1 and CDR2 sequences are DFQATT and SNEGSKA (reference sequence). Unmatched junction bases numbered 8, after V lost 5 bases and J lost 4 bases. There are 13 residues in the CDR3.

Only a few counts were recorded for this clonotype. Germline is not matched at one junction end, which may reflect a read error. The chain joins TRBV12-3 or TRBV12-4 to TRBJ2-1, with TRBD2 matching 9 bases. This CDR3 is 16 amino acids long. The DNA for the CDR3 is TGTGCCAGCAGTCTAGCGGGATTGTTGGGATACAATGAGCAGTTCTTC. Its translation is CASSLAGLLGYNEQFF.

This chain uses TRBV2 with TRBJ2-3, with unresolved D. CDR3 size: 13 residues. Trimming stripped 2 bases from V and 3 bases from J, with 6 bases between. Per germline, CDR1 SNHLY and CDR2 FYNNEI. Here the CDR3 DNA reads TGTGCCAGCAGTGAACAACAGACAGATACGCAGTATTTT. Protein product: CASSEQQTDTQYF.

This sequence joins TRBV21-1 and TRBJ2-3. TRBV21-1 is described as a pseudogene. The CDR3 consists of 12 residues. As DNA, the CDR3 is TGTGCCAGCAGCAAAGCGAAAGATACGCAGTATTTT. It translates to CASSKAKDTQYF.

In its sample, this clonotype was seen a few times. The CDR3 is CASSDWKTQYF. The CDR3 region has the DNA TGCGCCAGCAGTGATTGGAAGACCCAGTACTTC. This chain joins TRBV10-1 and TRBJ2-5, with D hard to call. Trimming shortened V by 3 bases and J by 6 bases, and 5 bases separated the two germline ends. This CDR3 spans 11 amino acids. CDR1 and CDR2 (germline): WNHNN, SYGVQD (reference sequence).

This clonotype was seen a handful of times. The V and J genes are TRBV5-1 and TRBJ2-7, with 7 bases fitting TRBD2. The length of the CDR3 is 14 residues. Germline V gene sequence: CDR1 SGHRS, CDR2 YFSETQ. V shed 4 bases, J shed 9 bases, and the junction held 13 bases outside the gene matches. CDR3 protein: CASSQPGTTATQYF. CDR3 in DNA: TGCGCCAGCAGCCAGCCCGGGACTACCGCGACGCAGTACTTC.

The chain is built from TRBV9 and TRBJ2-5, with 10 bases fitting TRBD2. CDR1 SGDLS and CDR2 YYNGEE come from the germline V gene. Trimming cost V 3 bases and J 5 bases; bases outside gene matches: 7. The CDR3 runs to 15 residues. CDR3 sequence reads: CASSGPGLASETQYF. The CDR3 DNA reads TGTGCCAGCAGCGGTCCGGGACTAGCGTCGGAGACCCAGTACTTC.

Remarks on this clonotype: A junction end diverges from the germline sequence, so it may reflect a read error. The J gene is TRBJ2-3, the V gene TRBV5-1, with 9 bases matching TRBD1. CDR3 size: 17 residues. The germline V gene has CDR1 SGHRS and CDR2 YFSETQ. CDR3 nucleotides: TGCACCAGCAGCCAGAACACAGGGGGCTTTAGCACAGATACGCAGTATTTT. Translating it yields CTSSQNTGGFSTDTQYF.

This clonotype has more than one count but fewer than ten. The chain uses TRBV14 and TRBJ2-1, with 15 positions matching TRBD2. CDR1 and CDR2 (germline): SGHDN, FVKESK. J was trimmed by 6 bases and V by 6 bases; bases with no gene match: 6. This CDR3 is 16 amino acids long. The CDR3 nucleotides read TGTGCCAGCAGAAGGACTAGCGGGAGGGCGGGCAATGAGCAGTTCTTC. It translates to CASRRTSGRAGNEQFF.

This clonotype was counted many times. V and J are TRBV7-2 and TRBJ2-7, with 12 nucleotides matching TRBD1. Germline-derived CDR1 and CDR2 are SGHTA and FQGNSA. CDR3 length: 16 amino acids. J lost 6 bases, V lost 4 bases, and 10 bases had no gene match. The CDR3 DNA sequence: TGTGCCAGCAGCTCCACCACCGGGACAGGGGGCTCCGAGCAGTACTTC. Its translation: CASSSTTGTGGSEQYF.

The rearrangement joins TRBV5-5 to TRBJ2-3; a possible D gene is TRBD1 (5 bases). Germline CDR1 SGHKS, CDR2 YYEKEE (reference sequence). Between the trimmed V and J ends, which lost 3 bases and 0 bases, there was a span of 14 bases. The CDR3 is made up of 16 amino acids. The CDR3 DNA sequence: TGTGCCAGCAGCTCATACCGGACATACAGCACAGATACGCAGTATTTT. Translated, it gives CASSSYRTYSTDTQYF. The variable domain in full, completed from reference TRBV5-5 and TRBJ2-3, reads DAGVTQSPTHLIKTRGQQVTLRCSPISGHKSVSWYQQVLGQGPQFIFQYYEKEERGRGNFPDRFSARQFPNYSSELNVNALLLGDSALYLCASSSYRTYSTDTQYFGPGTRLTVL.

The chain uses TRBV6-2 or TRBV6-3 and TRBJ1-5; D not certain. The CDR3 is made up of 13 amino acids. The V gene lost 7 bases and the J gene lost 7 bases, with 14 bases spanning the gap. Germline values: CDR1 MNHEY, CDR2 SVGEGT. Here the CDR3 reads CASTNGLQQPQHF. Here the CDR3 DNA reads TGTGCCAGCACCAACGGGCTCCAACAGCCCCAGCATTTT.

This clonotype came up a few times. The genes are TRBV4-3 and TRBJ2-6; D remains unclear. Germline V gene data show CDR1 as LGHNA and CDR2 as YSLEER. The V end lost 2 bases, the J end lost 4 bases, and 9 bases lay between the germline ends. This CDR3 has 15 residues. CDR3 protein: CASSQWAPGANVLTF. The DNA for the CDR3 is TGCGCCAGCAGCCAATGGGCTCCCGGGGCCAACGTCCTGACTTTC.

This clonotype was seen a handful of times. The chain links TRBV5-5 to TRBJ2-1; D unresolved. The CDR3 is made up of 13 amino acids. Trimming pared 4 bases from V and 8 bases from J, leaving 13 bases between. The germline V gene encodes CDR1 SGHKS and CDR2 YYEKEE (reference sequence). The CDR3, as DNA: TGTGCCAGCAGCCTGACCCCGCGCCATGAGCAGTTCTTC. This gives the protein CASSLTPRHEQFF.

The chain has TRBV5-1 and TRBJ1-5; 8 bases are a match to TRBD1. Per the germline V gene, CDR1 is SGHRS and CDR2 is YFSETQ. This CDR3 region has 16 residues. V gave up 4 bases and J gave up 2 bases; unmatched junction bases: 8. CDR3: CASSAGTGGGNQPQHF. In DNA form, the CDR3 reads TGCGCCAGCAGCGCGGGGACAGGCGGGGGCAATCAGCCCCAGCATTTT.

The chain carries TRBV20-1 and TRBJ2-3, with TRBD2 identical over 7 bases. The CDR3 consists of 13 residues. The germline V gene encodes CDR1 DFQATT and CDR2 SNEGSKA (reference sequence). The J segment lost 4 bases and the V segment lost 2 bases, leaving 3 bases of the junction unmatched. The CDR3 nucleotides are TGCAGTGCTAGACGGCGGGAGTCAGATACGCAGTATTTT. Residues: CSARRRESDTQYF.

CDR3 region: CASSQDRGLPDEQFF. CDR3 nucleotides: TGCGCCAGCAGCCAAGATCGGGGACTCCCCGATGAGCAGTTCTTC. The V and J genes are TRBV4-3 and TRBJ2-1, with a possible D match to TRBD2 (6 bases). The V end lost 0 bases, the J end lost 8 bases, and 14 bases lay between the germline ends. Germline-derived CDR1 and CDR2 are LGHNA and YSLEER. The length of the CDR3 is 15 residues.

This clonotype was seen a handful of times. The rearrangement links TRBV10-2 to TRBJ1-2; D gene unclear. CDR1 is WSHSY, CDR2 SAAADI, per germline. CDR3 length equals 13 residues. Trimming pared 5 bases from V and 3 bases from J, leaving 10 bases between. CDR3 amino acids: CASSPTSYYGYTF. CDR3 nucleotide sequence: TGCGCCAGCAGTCCTACTTCGTACTATGGCTACACCTTC.